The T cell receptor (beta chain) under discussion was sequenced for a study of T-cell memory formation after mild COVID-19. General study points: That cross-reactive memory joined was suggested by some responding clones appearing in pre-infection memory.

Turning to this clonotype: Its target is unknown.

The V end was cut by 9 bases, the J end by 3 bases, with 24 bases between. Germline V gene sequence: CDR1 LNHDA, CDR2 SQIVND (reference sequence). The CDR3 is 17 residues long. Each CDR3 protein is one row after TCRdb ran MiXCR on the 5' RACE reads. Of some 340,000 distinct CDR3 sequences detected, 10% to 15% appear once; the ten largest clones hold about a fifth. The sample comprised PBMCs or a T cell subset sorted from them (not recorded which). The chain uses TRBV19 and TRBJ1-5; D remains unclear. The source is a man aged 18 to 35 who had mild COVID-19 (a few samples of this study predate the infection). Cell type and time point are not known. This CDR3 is CASTRRTESPVNQPQHF. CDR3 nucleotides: TGTGCCAGCACTCGACGGACCGAATCCCCGGTCAATCAGCCCCAGCATTTT.